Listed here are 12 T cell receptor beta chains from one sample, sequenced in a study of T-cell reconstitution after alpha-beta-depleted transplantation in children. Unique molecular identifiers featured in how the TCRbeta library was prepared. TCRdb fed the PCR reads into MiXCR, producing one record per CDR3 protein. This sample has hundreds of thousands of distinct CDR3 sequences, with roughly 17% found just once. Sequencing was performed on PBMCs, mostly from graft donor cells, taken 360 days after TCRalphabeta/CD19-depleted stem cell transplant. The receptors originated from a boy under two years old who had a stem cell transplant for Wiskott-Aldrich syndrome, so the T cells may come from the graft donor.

CDR3 in DNA: TGCAGTGCTAGTCAGACCAGAAATGAGCAGTTCTTC. This codes for CSASQTRNEQFF. The V call is TRBV20-1, the J call TRBJ2-1, with D hard to call. The CDR3 sequence is 12 residues long. Germline CDR1 and CDR2: DFQATT and SNEGSKA (reference sequence). V lost 3 bases to trimming and J lost 7 bases, with 10 bases between them.

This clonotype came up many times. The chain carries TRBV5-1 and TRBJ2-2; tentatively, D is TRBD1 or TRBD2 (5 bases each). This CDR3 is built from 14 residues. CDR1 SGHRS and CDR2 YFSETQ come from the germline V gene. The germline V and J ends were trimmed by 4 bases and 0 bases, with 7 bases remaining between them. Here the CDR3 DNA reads TGCGCCAGCAGCAGGGACGCGAACACCGGGGAGCTGTTTTTT. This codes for CASSRDANTGELFF.

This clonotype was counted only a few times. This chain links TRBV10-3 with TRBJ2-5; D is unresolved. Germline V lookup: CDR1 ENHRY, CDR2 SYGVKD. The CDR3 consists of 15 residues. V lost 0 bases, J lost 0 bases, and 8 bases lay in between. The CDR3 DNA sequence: TGTGCCATCAGTGAGTCAAAACTATACCAAGAGACCCAGTACTTC. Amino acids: CAISESKLYQETQYF.

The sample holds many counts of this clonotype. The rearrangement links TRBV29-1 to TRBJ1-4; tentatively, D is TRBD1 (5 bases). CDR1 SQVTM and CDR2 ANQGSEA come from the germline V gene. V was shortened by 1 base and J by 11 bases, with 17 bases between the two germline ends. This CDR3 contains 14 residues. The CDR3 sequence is CSVEGRGPGGKLFF. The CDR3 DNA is TGCAGCGTTGAAGGGAGAGGACCCGGGGGGAAACTGTTTTTT.

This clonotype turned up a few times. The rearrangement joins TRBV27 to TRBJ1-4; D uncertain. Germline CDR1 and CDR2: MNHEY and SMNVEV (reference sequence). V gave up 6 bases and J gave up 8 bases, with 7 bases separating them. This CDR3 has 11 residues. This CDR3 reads CASRLGEKLFF. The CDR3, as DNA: TGTGCCAGCAGGTTGGGAGAAAAACTGTTTTTT. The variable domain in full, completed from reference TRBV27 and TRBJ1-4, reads EAQVTQNPRYLITVTGKKLTVTCSQNMNHEYMSWYRQDPGLGLRQIYYSMNVEVTDKGDVPEGYKVSRKEKRNFPLILESPSPNQTSLYFCASRLGEKLFFGSGTQLSVL.

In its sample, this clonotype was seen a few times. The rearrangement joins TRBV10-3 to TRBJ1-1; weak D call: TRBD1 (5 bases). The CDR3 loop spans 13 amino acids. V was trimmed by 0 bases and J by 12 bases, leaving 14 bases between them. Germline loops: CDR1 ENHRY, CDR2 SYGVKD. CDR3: CAISESGAGLTFF. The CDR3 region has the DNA TGTGCCATCAGTGAGTCAGGGGCCGGTTTAACTTTCTTT.

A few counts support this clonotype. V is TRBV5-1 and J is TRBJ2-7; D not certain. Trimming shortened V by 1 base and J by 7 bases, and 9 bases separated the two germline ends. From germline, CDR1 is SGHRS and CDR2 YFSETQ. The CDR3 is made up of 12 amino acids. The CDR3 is CASSLKASEQYF. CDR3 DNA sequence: TGCGCCAGCAGCTTGAAGGCATCAGAGCAGTACTTC.

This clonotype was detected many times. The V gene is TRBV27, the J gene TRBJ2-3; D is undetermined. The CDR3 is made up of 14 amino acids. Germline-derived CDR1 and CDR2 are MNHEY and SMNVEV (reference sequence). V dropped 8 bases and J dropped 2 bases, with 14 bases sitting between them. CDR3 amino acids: CASGVQVNTDTQYF. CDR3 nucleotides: TGTGCCAGCGGGGTTCAGGTGAACACAGATACGCAGTATTTT.

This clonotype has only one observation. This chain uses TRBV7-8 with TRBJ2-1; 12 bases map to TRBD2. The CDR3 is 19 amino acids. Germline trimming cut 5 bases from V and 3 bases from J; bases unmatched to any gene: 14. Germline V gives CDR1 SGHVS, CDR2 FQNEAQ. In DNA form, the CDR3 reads TGTGCCAGCAGCGAGAGATGGCTAGCGGGAGGGCCGCTCTACAATGAGCAGTTCTTC. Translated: CASSERWLAGGPLYNEQFF. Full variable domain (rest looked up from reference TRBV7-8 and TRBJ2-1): GAGVSQSPRYKVAKRGQDVALRCDPISGHVSLFWYQQALGQGPEFLTYFQNEAQLDKSGLPSDRFFAERPEGSVSTLKIQRTQQEDSAVYLCASSERWLAGGPLYNEQFFGPGTRLTVL.

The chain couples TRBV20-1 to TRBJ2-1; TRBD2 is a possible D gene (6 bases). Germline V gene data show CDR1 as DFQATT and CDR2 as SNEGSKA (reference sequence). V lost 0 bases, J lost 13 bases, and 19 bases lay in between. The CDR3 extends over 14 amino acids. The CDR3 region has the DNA TGCAGTGCTAGAGAGGGGAGGTATACAATGAAACAGTTCTTC. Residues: CSAREGRYTMKQFF.

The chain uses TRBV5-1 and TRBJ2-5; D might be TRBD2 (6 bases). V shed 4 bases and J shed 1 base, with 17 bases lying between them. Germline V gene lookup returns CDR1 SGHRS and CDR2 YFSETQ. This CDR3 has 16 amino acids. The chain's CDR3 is CASSRSRGIVQETQYF. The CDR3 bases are TGCGCCAGCAGCAGAAGTCGGGGGATAGTCCAAGAGACCCAGTACTTC. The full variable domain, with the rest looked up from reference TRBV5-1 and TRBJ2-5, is KAGVTQTPRYLIKTRGQQVTLSCSPISGHRSVSWYQQTPGQGLQFLFEYFSETQRNKGNFPGRFSGRQFSNSRSEMNVSTLELGDSALYLCASSRSRGIVQETQYFGPGTRLLVL.

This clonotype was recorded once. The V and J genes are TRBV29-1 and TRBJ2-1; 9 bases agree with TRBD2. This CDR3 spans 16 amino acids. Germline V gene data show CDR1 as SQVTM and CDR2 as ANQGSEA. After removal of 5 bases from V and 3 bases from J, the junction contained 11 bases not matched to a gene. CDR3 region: CSVPPVTSGDYNEQFF. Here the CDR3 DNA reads TGCAGCGTTCCCCCGGTGACTAGCGGAGACTACAATGAGCAGTTCTTC.